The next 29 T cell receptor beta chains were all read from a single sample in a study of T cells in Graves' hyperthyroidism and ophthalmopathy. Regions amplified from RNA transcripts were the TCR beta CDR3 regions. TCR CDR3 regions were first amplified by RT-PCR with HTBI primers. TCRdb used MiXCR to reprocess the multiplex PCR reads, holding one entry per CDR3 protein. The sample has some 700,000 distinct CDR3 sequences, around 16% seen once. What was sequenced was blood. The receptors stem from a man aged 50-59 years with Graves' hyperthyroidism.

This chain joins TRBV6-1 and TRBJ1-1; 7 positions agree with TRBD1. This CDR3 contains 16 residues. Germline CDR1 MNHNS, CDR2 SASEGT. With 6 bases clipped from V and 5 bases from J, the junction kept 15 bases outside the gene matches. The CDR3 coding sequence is TGTGCCAGCAGCCTCGGAGGAGGACAGGTGCGAACTGAAGCTTTCTTT. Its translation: CASSLGGGQVRTEAFF.

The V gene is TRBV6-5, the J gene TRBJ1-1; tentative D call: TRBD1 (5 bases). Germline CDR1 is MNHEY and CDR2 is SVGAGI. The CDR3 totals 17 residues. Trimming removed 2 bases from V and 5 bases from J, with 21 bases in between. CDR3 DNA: TGTGCCAGCAGTTACCGACGATTCGGGCCGGGGGGAACTGAAGCTTTCTTT. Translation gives CASSYRRFGPGGTEAFF.

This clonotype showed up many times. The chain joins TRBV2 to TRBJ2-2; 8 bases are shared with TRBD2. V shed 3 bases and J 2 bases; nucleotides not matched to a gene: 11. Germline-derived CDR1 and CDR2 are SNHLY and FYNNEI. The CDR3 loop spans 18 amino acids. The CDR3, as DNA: TGTGCCAGCAGTGATTACCCCGTACTAGCGGTAAACACCGGGGAGCTGTTTTTT. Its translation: CASSDYPVLAVNTGELFF.

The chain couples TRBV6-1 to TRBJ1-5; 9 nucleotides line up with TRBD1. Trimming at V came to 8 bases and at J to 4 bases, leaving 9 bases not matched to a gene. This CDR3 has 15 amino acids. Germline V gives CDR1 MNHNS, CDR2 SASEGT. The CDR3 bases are TGTGCCAGCCGGGACAGGGTTTATGGAAATCAGCCCCAGCATTTT. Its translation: CASRDRVYGNQPQHF.

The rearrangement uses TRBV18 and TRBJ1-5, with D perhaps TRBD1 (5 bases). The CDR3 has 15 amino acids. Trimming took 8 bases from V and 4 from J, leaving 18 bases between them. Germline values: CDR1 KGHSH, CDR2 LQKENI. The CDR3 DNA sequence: TGTGCCAGCAGCATCGACAGCAAGCTTAATCAGCCCCAGCATTTT. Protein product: CASSIDSKLNQPQHF.

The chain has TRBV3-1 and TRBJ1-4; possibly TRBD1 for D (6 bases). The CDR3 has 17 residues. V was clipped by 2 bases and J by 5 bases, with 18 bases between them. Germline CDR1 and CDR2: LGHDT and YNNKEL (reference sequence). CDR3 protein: CASSQKGRGSWNEKLFF. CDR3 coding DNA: TGTGCCAGCAGCCAAAAGGGCAGGGGATCCTGGAATGAAAAACTGTTTTTT.

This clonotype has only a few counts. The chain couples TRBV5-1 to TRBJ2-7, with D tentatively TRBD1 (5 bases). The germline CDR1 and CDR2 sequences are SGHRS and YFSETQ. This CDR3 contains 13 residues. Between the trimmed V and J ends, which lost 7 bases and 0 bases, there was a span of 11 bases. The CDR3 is CASGAGSSYEQYF. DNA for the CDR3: TGCGCCAGCGGGGCCGGCAGCTCCTACGAGCAGTACTTC.

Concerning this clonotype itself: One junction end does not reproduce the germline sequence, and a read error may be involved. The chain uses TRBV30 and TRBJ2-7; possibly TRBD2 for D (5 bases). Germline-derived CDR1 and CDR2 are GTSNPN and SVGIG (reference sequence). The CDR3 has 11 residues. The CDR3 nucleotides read TGTGCCGGGAGTGTAGACTACGAGCAGTACTTC. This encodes CAGSVDYEQYF.

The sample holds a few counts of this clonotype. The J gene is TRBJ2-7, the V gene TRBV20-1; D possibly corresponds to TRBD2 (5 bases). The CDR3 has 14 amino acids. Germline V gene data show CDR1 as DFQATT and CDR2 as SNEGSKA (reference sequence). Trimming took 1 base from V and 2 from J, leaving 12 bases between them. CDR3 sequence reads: CSARGRETTYEQYF. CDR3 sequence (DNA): TGCAGTGCTAGAGGCCGGGAAACTACCTACGAGCAGTACTTC.

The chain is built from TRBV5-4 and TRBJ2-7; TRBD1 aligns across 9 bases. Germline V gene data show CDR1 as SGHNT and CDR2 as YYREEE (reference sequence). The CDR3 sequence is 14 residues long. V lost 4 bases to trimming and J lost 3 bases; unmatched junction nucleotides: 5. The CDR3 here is CASSMDRGHYEQYF. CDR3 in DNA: TGTGCCAGCAGCATGGACAGGGGCCACTACGAGCAGTACTTC. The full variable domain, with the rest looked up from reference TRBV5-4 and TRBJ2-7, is ETGVTQSPTHLIKTRGQQVTLRCSSQSGHNTVSWYQQALGQGPQFIFQYYREEENGRGNFPPRFSGLQFPNYSSELNVNALELDDSALYLCASSMDRGHYEQYFGPGTRLTVT.

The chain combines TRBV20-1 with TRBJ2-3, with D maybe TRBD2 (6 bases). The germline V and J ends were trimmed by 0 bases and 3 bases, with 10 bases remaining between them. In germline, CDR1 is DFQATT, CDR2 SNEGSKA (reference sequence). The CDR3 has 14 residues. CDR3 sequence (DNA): TGCAGTGCTAGAGATACGGGAGTGACAGATACGCAGTATTTT. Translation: CSARDTGVTDTQYF.

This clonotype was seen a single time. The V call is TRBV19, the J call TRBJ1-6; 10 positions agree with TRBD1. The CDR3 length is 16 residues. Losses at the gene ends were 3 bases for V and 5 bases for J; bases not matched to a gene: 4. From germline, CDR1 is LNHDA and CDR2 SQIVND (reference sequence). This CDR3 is CASSITGTGDNSPLHF. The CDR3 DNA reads TGTGCCAGTAGTATTACCGGGACAGGGGATAATTCACCCCTCCACTTT.

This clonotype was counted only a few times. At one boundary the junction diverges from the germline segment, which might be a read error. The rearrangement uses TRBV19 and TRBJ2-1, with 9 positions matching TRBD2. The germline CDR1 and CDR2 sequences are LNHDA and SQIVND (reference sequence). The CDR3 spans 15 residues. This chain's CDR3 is CASNIYSGSPNEQFF. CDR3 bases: TGTGCCAGTAATATATATAGCGGGAGTCCCAATGAGCAGTTCTTC.

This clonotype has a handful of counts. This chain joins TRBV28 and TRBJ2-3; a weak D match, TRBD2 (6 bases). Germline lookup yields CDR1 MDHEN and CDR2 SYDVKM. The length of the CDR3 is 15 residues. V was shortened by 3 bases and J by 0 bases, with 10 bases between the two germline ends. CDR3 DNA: TGTGCCAGCAGTTTTTCTAGCGCTAGCACAGATACGCAGTATTTT. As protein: CASSFSSASTDTQYF. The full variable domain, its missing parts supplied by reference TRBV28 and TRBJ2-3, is DVKVTQSSRYLVKRTGEKVFLECVQDMDHENMFWYRQDPGLGLRLIYFSYDVKMKEKGDIPEGYSVSREKKERFSLILESASTNQTSMYLCASSFSSASTDTQYFGPGTRLTVL.

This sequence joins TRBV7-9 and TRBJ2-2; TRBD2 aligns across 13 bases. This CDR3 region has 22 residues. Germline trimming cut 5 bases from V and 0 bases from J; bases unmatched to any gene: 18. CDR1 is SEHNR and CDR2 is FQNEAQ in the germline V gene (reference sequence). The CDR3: CASSPQPGTPGTSGTNTGELFF. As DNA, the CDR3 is TGTGCCAGCAGCCCGCAACCCGGGACTCCCGGGACTAGCGGGACGAACACCGGGGAGCTGTTTTTT.

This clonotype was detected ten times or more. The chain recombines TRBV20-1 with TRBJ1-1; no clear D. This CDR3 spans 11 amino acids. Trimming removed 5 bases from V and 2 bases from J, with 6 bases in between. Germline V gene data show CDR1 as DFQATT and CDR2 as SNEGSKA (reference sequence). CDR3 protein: CSALGNTEAFF. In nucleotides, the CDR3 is TGCAGTGCTCTAGGTAACACTGAAGCTTTCTTT.

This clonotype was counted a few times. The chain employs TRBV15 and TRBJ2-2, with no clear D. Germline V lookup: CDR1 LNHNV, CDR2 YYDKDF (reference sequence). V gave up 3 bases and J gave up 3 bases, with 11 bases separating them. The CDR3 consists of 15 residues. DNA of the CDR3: TGTGCCACCAGCAGCGCCGACACATACACCGGGGAGCTGTTTTTT. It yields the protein CATSSADTYTGELFF.

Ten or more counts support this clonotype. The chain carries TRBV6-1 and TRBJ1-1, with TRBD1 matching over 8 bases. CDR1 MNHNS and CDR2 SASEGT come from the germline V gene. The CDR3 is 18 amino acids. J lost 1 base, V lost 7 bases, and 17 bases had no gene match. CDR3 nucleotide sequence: TGTGCCAGCACCCTACGAGAGCCCAGGGGGCTGTCGAACACTGAAGCTTTCTTT. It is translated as CASTLREPRGLSNTEAFF.

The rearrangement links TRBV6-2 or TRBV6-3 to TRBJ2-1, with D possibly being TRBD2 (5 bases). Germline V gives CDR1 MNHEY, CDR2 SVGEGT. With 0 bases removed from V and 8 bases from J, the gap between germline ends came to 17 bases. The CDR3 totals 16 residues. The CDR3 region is CASSYSVTRSTYEQFF. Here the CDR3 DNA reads TGTGCCAGCAGTTACTCAGTCACTAGGTCTACGTATGAGCAGTTCTTC.

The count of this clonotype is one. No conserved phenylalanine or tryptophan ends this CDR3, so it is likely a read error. CDR3 protein: CASGFNTQPLAYNEQFY. The CDR3 DNA is TGCGCCAGCGGCTTTAACACCCAACCCTTGGCCTACAATGAGCAGTTCTAC. The V and J genes are TRBV5-1 and TRBJ2-1, with no clear D. Germline V gene data show CDR1 as SGHRS and CDR2 as YFSETQ. CDR3 length: 17 amino acids.

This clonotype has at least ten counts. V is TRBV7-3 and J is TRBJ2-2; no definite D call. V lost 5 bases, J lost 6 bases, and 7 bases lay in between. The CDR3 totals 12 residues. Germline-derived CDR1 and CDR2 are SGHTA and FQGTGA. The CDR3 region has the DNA TGTGCCAGCAGCCGAATATCCGGGGAGCTGTTTTTT. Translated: CASSRISGELFF.

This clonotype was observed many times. The CDR3 sequence: CSAPGTGSYEQYF. CDR3 sequence (DNA): TGCAGTGCTCCCGGGACTGGCTCCTACGAGCAGTACTTC. The gene calls are TRBV20-1 and TRBJ2-7, with D possibly matching TRBD2 (6 bases). There are 13 residues in the CDR3. Germline V gene data show CDR1 as DFQATT and CDR2 as SNEGSKA (reference sequence). V dropped 5 bases and J dropped 0 bases, with 11 bases sitting between them.

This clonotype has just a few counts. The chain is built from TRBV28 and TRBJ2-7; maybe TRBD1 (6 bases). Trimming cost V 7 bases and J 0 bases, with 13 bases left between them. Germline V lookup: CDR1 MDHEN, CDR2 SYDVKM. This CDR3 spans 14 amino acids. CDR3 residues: CASNVGQSSYEQYF. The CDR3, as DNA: TGTGCCAGCAATGTAGGACAGAGCTCCTACGAGCAGTACTTC.

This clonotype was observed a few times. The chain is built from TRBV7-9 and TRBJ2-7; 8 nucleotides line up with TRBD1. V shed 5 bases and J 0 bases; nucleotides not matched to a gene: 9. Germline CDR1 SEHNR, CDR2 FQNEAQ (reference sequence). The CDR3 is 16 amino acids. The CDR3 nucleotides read TGTGCCAGCAGCCCCTCGGCCAGGGGGCTCTCCTACGAGCAGTACTTC. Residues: CASSPSARGLSYEQYF.

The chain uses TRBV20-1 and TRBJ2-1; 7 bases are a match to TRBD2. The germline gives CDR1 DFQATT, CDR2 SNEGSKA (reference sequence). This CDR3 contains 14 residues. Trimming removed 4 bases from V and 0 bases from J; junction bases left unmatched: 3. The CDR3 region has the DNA TGCAGTGCTATAGAGCGGGGCTCCTACAATGAGCAGTTCTTC. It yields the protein CSAIERGSYNEQFF.

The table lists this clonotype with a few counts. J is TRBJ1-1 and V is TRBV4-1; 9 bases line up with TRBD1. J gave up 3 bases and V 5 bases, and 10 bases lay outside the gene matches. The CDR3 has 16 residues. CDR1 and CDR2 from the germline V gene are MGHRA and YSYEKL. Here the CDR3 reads CASSSHNRGPDTEAFF. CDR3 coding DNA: TGCGCCAGCAGCTCCCACAACAGGGGGCCCGACACTGAAGCTTTCTTT.

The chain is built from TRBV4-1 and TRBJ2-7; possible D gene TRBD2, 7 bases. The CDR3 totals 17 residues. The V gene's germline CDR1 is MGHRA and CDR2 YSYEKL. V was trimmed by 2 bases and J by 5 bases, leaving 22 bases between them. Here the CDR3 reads CASSQRPLGGRPDEQYF. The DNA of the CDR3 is TGCGCCAGCAGCCAACGACCTCTGGGGGGGCGCCCCGACGAGCAGTACTTC.

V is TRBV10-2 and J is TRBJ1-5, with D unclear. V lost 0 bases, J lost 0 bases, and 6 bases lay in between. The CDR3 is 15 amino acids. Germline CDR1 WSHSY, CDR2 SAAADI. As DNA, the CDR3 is TGCGCCAGCAGTGAGTCTGGGTATAGCAATCAGCCCCAGCATTTT. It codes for CASSESGYSNQPQHF.

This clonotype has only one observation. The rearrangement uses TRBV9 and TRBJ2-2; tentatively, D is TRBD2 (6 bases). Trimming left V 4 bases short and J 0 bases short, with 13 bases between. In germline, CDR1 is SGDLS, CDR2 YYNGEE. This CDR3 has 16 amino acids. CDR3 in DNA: TGTGCCAGCAGCCCCCGCTCGGGGGCGAACACCGGGGAGCTGTTTTTT. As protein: CASSPRSGANTGELFF.